Listed below are T cell receptor beta chains from one sample, sequenced in a study of T cells after yellow fever vaccination. TCRdb recomputed calls from the 5' RACE reads with MiXCR, one row per CDR3 protein. Among approximately 250,000 distinct CDR3 sequences listed, about 5% were seen once. The sample was CD4+ T cells sorted from PBMCs, taken on the day of the yellow fever booster vaccination. All receptors come from a man aged 18-30 years who received the YFV17D yellow fever vaccine. CDR3s include the opening cysteine and the closing phenylalanine or tryptophan. A D gene is named only where the DNA matches it firmly. Clone size is not always given. Where it is, it says once, few, many or a class for expanded clones.

CDR3 protein: CASSTGEKLFF
CDR3 DNA: TGTGCCAGCAGCACGGGTGAAAAACTGTTTTTT
D gene: -
clone size: many
J gene: TRBJ1-4
V gene: TRBV7-9

CDR3 protein: CASSLAYPGTYGYTF
CDR3 DNA: TGTGCCAGCAGCTTAGCGTACCCAGGGACCTATGGCTACACCTTC
D gene: -
clone size: few
J gene: TRBJ1-2
V gene: TRBV7-2

CDR3 protein: CAGCDTGSNSPLHF
CDR3 DNA: TGTGCCGGCTGCGATACGGGGAGTAATTCACCCCTCCACTTT
D gene: -
clone size: many
J gene: TRBJ1-6
V gene: TRBV28

CDR3 protein: CASSREPPGQGRPNYGYTF
CDR3 DNA: TGCGCCAGCAGCAGAGAACCTCCGGGACAGGGACGTCCTAACTATGGCTACACCTTC
D gene: TRBD1
clone size: few
J gene: TRBJ1-2
V gene: TRBV5-1

CDR3 protein: CASSPGTYGYTF
CDR3 DNA: TGTGCCAGCAGTCCCGGGACCTATGGCTACACCTTC
D gene: -
clone size: -
J gene: TRBJ1-2
V gene: TRBV9

CDR3 protein: CASRGGAGESPLHF
CDR3 DNA: TGTGCCAGCAGGGGGGGCGCGGGGGAATCACCCCTCCACTTT
D gene: -
clone size: few
J gene: TRBJ1-6
V gene: TRBV4-2

CDR3 protein: CSAEGAVADTQYF
CDR3 DNA: TGCAGCGCCGAGGGCGCGGTGGCGGATACGCAGTATTTT
D gene: -
clone size: many
J gene: TRBJ2-3
V gene: TRBV29-1

CDR3 protein: CASSTWTDAGNTIYF
CDR3 DNA: TGTGCCAGCAGCACCTGGACAGATGCTGGAAACACCATATATTTT
D gene: -
clone size: few
J gene: TRBJ1-3
V gene: TRBV7-2

CDR3 protein: CASSFSSDGNQPQHF
CDR3 DNA: TGCGCCAGCAGCTTTAGTTCAGATGGCAATCAGCCCCAGCATTTT
D gene: -
clone size: many
J gene: TRBJ1-5
V gene: TRBV5-1

CDR3 protein: CASSLSGRATDTQYF
CDR3 DNA: TGCGCCAGCAGCTTGAGCGGCAGGGCTACAGATACGCAGTATTTT
D gene: -
clone size: many
J gene: TRBJ2-3
V gene: TRBV5-1

CDR3 protein: CASSLASTDTGELFF
CDR3 DNA: TGCGCCAGCAGCTTGGCTAGTACCGACACCGGGGAGCTGTTTTTT
D gene: -
clone size: -
J gene: TRBJ2-2
V gene: TRBV5-1

CDR3 protein: CASRSGQNQETQYF
CDR3 DNA: TGCGCCAGCAGGTCGGGACAGAACCAAGAGACCCAGTACTTC
D gene: TRBD1
clone size: -
J gene: TRBJ2-5
V gene: TRBV5-1

CDR3 protein: CASSPGPSQYF
CDR3 DNA: TGTGCCAGCAGCCCAGGGCCTTCCCAGTACTTC
D gene: -
clone size: many
J gene: TRBJ2-5
V gene: TRBV11-2

CDR3 protein: CASSPRGPEAFF
CDR3 DNA: TGTGCCAGCTCACCACGAGGGCCTGAAGCTTTCTTT
D gene: -
clone size: many
J gene: TRBJ1-1
V gene: TRBV18

CDR3 protein: CASSLGQGSYNEQFF
CDR3 DNA: TGTGCCAGCAGCTTAGGGCAGGGGAGCTACAATGAGCAGTTCTTC
D gene: -
clone size: many
J gene: TRBJ2-1
V gene: TRBV5-4

CDR3 protein: CASSYTPGLTNQPQHF
CDR3 DNA: TGTGCCAGCAGTTACACGCCAGGCCTAACCAATCAGCCCCAGCATTTT
D gene: -
clone size: -
J gene: TRBJ1-5
V gene: TRBV6-6

CDR3 protein: CASSVQGVGETQYF
CDR3 DNA: TGTGCCAGCAGCGTGCAAGGGGTCGGGGAGACCCAGTACTTC
D gene: -
clone size: many
J gene: TRBJ2-5
V gene: TRBV9

CDR3 protein: CASSLEGLVLETQYF
CDR3 DNA: TGTGCCAGCAGCTTAGAGGGACTAGTCTTGGAGACCCAGTACTTC
D gene: TRBD2
clone size: many
J gene: TRBJ2-5
V gene: TRBV7-2

CDR3 protein: CASSSSTGGTEAFF
CDR3 DNA: TGTGCCAGCAGCTCATCAACGGGGGGGACTGAAGCTTTCTTT
D gene: -
clone size: few
J gene: TRBJ1-1
V gene: TRBV11-3

CDR3 protein: CSARDRRGSATQYF
CDR3 DNA: TGCAGTGCTAGAGATAGAAGAGGGTCAGCTACGCAGTATTTT
D gene: -
clone size: -
J gene: TRBJ2-3
V gene: TRBV20-1

CDR3 protein: CASAPTPGLNTGELFF
CDR3 DNA: TGCGCCAGCGCGCCCACTCCGGGACTGAACACCGGGGAGCTGTTTTTT
D gene: -
clone size: -
J gene: TRBJ2-2
V gene: TRBV10-1

CDR3 protein: CASSTRGGARTNEKLFF
CDR3 DNA: TGTGCCAGCAGCACCAGAGGCGGAGCGCGAACTAATGAAAAACTGTTTTTT
D gene: -
clone size: -
J gene: TRBJ1-4
V gene: TRBV7-2

CDR3 protein: CASSQTGGHSEQFF
CDR3 DNA: TGTGCCAGCAGCCAGACCGGGGGGCATAGTGAGCAGTTCTTC
D gene: -
clone size: many
J gene: TRBJ2-1
V gene: TRBV7-3

CDR3 protein: CATSDFPRLADRPNTGELFF
CDR3 DNA: TGTGCCACCAGTGATTTCCCGCGACTCGCGGACCGACCGAACACCGGGGAGCTGTTTTTT
D gene: -
clone size: few
J gene: TRBJ2-2
V gene: TRBV24-1

CDR3 protein: CASSLVALAGGNEQFF
CDR3 DNA: TGTGCCAGCAGCTTAGTTGCGCTAGCGGGGGGCAATGAGCAGTTCTTC
D gene: TRBD2
clone size: few
J gene: TRBJ2-1
V gene: TRBV11-2

CDR3 protein: CASSRYRGTPNEQFF
CDR3 DNA: TGTGCCAGCAGTCGGTATCGCGGGACCCCCAATGAGCAGTTCTTC
D gene: -
clone size: many
J gene: TRBJ2-1
V gene: TRBV12-3/TRBV12-4

CDR3 protein: CASSLVSPQPQHF
CDR3 DNA: TGTGCCAGCAGCTTAGTCTCGCCCCAGCCCCAGCATTTT
D gene: -
clone size: many
J gene: TRBJ1-5
V gene: TRBV11-2

CDR3 protein: CASSSWGTQNTEAFF
CDR3 DNA: TGTGCCAGCAGCTCGTGGGGGACGCAGAACACTGAAGCTTTCTTT
D gene: -
clone size: few
J gene: TRBJ1-1
V gene: TRBV11-2

CDR3 protein: CASSLEFQETQYF
CDR3 DNA: TGTGCCAGCAGCTTGGAATTCCAAGAGACCCAGTACTTC
D gene: -
clone size: many
J gene: TRBJ2-5
V gene: TRBV11-2

CDR3 protein: CSASRYYGTGPYGYTF
CDR3 DNA: TGCAGTGCTAGCCGCTATTATGGGACAGGTCCCTATGGCTACACCTTC
D gene: TRBD1
clone size: -
J gene: TRBJ1-2
V gene: TRBV20-1

CDR3 protein: CASSSLLTGGLYF
CDR3 DNA: TGTGCCAGCAGCTCGCTGTTGACAGGGGGCCTGTACTTC
D gene: TRBD1
clone size: few
J gene: TRBJ2-7
V gene: TRBV5-4

CDR3 protein: CASSESAGTSGLETQYF
CDR3 DNA: TGTGCCAGCAGTGAATCAGCCGGGACTAGCGGGTTGGAGACCCAGTACTTC
D gene: TRBD2
clone size: few
J gene: TRBJ2-5
V gene: TRBV25-1

CDR3 protein: CASSQGARDTEAFF
CDR3 DNA: TGTGCCAGCAGCCAGGGGGCTAGGGACACTGAAGCTTTCTTT
D gene: TRBD1
clone size: few
J gene: TRBJ1-1
V gene: TRBV2

CDR3 protein: CASSPRPGLGSPLHF
CDR3 DNA: TGTGCCAGCAGTCCAAGGCCCGGCCTGGGTTCACCCCTCCACTTT
D gene: -
clone size: -
J gene: TRBJ1-6
V gene: TRBV12-3/TRBV12-4

CDR3 protein: CASSFSQGATDTQYF
CDR3 DNA: TGTGCCAGCAGCTTTTCACAGGGGGCCACAGATACGCAGTATTTT
D gene: TRBD1
clone size: -
J gene: TRBJ2-3
V gene: TRBV7-9

CDR3 protein: CASSLRFRQPQHF
CDR3 DNA: TGTGCCAGCAGTTTACGTTTCCGTCAGCCCCAGCATTTT
D gene: -
clone size: -
J gene: TRBJ1-5
V gene: TRBV27

CDR3 protein: CASSQRANQPQHF
CDR3 DNA: TGTGCCAGCAGCCAACGAGCCAATCAACCCCAGCATTTT
D gene: -
clone size: -
J gene: TRBJ1-5
V gene: TRBV3-1

CDR3 protein: CASSVERGRNQPQHF
CDR3 DNA: TGTGCCAGCAGCGTAGAACGGGGGCGTAATCAGCCCCAGCATTTT
D gene: -
clone size: many
J gene: TRBJ1-5
V gene: TRBV7-2

CDR3 protein: CASRTDGLYGYTF
CDR3 DNA: TGTGCCAGCAGAACAGACGGCCTCTATGGCTACACCTTC
D gene: -
clone size: many
J gene: TRBJ1-2
V gene: TRBV6-6

CDR3 protein: CATSRDWADTQYF
CDR3 DNA: TGTGCCACCAGCAGAGATTGGGCAGATACGCAGTATTTT
D gene: -
clone size: many
J gene: TRBJ2-3
V gene: TRBV15

CDR3 protein: CASSQDPGQGKFTGELFF
CDR3 DNA: TGTGCCAGCAGCCAAGACCCGGGACAGGGGAAATTTACCGGGGAGCTGTTTTTT
D gene: TRBD1
clone size: many
J gene: TRBJ2-2
V gene: TRBV9

CDR3 protein: CASRAGGEDYGYTF
CDR3 DNA: TGTGCCAGCAGGGCAGGGGGTGAGGACTATGGCTACACCTTC
D gene: TRBD1
clone size: few
J gene: TRBJ1-2
V gene: TRBV6-6

CDR3 protein: CASSPMKGYGYTF
CDR3 DNA: TGTGCCAGCAGCCCTATGAAGGGATATGGCTACACCTTC
D gene: -
clone size: -
J gene: TRBJ1-2
V gene: TRBV7-2

CDR3 protein: CASSQELAGGPADTQYF
CDR3 DNA: TGCGCCAGCAGCCAAGAACTAGCGGGGGGGCCCGCAGATACGCAGTATTTT
D gene: TRBD2
clone size: -
J gene: TRBJ2-3
V gene: TRBV4-3

CDR3 protein: CASSLGSGLNTEAFF
CDR3 DNA: TGCGCCAGCAGCTTGGGGAGTGGATTGAACACTGAAGCTTTCTTT
D gene: -
clone size: many
J gene: TRBJ1-1
V gene: TRBV5-1

CDR3 protein: CASSDQSNTGELFF
CDR3 DNA: TGTGCCAGCAGTGACCAGTCGAACACCGGGGAGCTGTTTTTT
D gene: -
clone size: few
J gene: TRBJ2-2
V gene: TRBV2

CDR3 protein: CASSLRRVDQPQHF
CDR3 DNA: TGTGCCAGCAGCTTAAGGAGGGTGGATCAGCCCCAGCATTTT
D gene: -
clone size: many
J gene: TRBJ1-5
V gene: TRBV7-8

CDR3 protein: CATSRYTDTQYF
CDR3 DNA: TGTGCCACCAGCAGGTACACAGATACGCAGTATTTT
D gene: -
clone size: few
J gene: TRBJ2-3
V gene: TRBV15

CDR3 protein: CASRKNRGQGTDTQYF
CDR3 DNA: TGCGCCAGCAGAAAAAACAGGGGGCAAGGCACAGATACGCAGTATTTT
D gene: TRBD1
clone size: -
J gene: TRBJ2-3
V gene: TRBV10-2

CDR3 protein: CASSSRPPDTQYF
CDR3 DNA: TGTGCCAGCAGTTCCCGACCCCCAGATACGCAGTATTTT
D gene: -
clone size: -
J gene: TRBJ2-3
V gene: TRBV12-3/TRBV12-4

CDR3 protein: CASSLDASYTF
CDR3 DNA: TGCGCCAGCAGCTTGGATGCGAGCTACACCTTC
D gene: -
clone size: -
J gene: TRBJ1-2
V gene: TRBV5-1

CDR3 protein: CASRGGTYNEQFF
CDR3 DNA: TGTGCCAGCCGCGGGGGCACCTACAATGAGCAGTTCTTC
D gene: -
clone size: many
J gene: TRBJ2-1
V gene: TRBV12-3/TRBV12-4

CDR3 protein: CSARQASLYNSPLHF
CDR3 DNA: TGCAGTGCCCGACAGGCCTCCCTTTATAATTCACCCCTCCACTTT
D gene: -
clone size: -
J gene: TRBJ1-6
V gene: TRBV20-1

CDR3 protein: CASSVADRTRYGYTF
CDR3 DNA: TGTGCCAGCAGCGTAGCAGACAGGACCCGCTATGGCTACACCTTC
D gene: -
clone size: few
J gene: TRBJ1-2
V gene: TRBV9

CDR3 protein: CASSEGEGSTQYF
CDR3 DNA: TGTGCCAGCAGTGAAGGGGAGGGGTCTACGCAGTATTTT
D gene: TRBD2
clone size: few
J gene: TRBJ2-3
V gene: TRBV2